The 18 T cell receptor beta chains presented below share a single source sample, sequenced in a study of T cells in Graves' hyperthyroidism and ophthalmopathy (dated by TCRdb to between 2019 and 2020). Libraries were made using multiplex PCR. Sequencer: Illumina HiSeq 2000. The TCR beta CDR3 regions were amplified from RNA transcripts. The first round of RT-PCR for the TCR CDR3 was performed with the HTBI primer set and the Qiagen OneStep RT-PCR kit. In TCRdb, the public reads were trimmed at Q25 with fastp and aligned with MiXCR, with productive beta chains retained. Every distinct CDR3 protein forms one entry, paired with its most common genes and DNA. The sample data list around 690,000 distinct CDR3 sequences, and under 25% of these were observed just once. Of the sample, around a third is held by the ten largest clones. Specimen: blood. These receptors were taken from a man aged 25 to 40 with Graves' ophthalmopathy.

This clonotype was counted a few times. The genes are TRBV12-3 or TRBV12-4 and TRBJ2-6; no firm D call. The CDR3 has 13 residues. V lost 6 bases and J lost 0, with 3 bases in between. The DNA of the CDR3 is TGTGCCAGCAGGGGCTCTGGGGCCAACGTCCTGACTTTC. Translated, it gives CASRGSGANVLTF.

V usage is TRBV20-1 and J usage is TRBJ2-1; 7 nucleotides agree with TRBD1. Trimming removed 0 bases from V and 9 bases from J; junction bases left unmatched: 14. The length of the CDR3 is 16 residues. CDR1 is DFQATT, CDR2 SNEGSKA, per germline (reference sequence). Here the CDR3 DNA reads TGCAGTGCTAGAGATGAGCAACTTACAGGGGTAGTTGAGCAGTTCTTC. It specifies CSARDEQLTGVVEQFF.

This clonotype was counted many times. The chain is built from TRBV11-2 and TRBJ2-3; D is perhaps TRBD2 (5 bases). The germline V gene encodes CDR1 SGHAT and CDR2 FQNNGV. CDR3 length equals 14 residues. V lost 0 bases to trimming and J lost 6 bases, with 10 bases between them. CDR3 nucleotide sequence: TGTGCCAGCAGCTTAGAGTCCGGGGTCGATACGCAGTATTTT. The encoded protein is CASSLESGVDTQYF.

This rearrangement joins TRBV9 to TRBJ1-3; D is perhaps TRBD1 (5 bases). Germline assignment: CDR1 SGDLS and CDR2 YYNGEE. The CDR3 is 16 residues long. V shed 0 bases and J shed 1 base, with 11 bases lying between them. This CDR3 reads CASSVVERGSGNTIYF. The DNA for the CDR3 is TGTGCCAGCAGCGTAGTTGAAAGGGGATCTGGAAACACCATATATTTT. Together with reference TRBV9 and TRBJ1-3, the CDR3 gives the full variable domain: DSGVTQTPKHLITATGQRVTLRCSPRSGDLSVYWYQQSLDQGLQFLIQYYNGEERAKGNILERFSAQQFPDLHSELNLSSLELGDSALYFCASSVVERGSGNTIYFGEGSWLTVV.

Only a few counts were recorded for this clonotype. The chain employs TRBV27 and TRBJ2-1; D gene ambiguous. Trimming removed 7 bases from V and 9 bases from J, with 13 bases in between. The germline V gene has CDR1 MNHEY and CDR2 SMNVEV (reference sequence). The CDR3 sequence is 12 residues long. The CDR3 DNA reads as TGTGCCAGCAAGGCAGGAGATGGTGAGCAGTTCTTC. This codes for CASKAGDGEQFF.

This clonotype was seen many times. The V call is TRBV5-1, the J call TRBJ1-1; 7 nucleotides line up with TRBD1. In germline, CDR1 is SGHRS, CDR2 YFSETQ. Losses at the gene ends were 3 bases for V and 7 bases for J; bases not matched to a gene: 3. This CDR3 has 12 residues. The chain's CDR3 is CASSSQGYEAFF. CDR3 coding DNA: TGCGCCAGCAGCTCACAGGGGTATGAAGCTTTCTTT.

This clonotype was recorded at least ten times. V usage is TRBV28 and J usage is TRBJ1-5; D is unresolved. The CDR3 consists of 15 residues. Germline lookup yields CDR1 MDHEN and CDR2 SYDVKM. The V end was cut by 3 bases, the J end by 0 bases, with 9 bases between. CDR3 sequence reads: CASSFWASSNQPQHF. CDR3 bases: TGTGCCAGCAGTTTTTGGGCGAGTAGCAATCAGCCCCAGCATTTT.

The rearrangement links TRBV4-1 to TRBJ1-2; maybe TRBD1 (5 bases). V was cut by 4 bases and J by 8 bases, with 20 bases left in between. The CDR3 sequence is 15 residues long. Germline assignment: CDR1 MGHRA and CDR2 YSYEKL. The CDR3 DNA is TGCGCCAGCAGCCCGTACGTGGGGCCTTTTAGGGGCTACACCTTC. Residues: CASSPYVGPFRGYTF.

This clonotype was seen a few times. The V call is TRBV29-1, the J call TRBJ1-5, with D possibly TRBD1 on 6 matching bases. V was clipped by 4 bases and J by 4 bases, with 11 bases between them. Germline V CDR1 and CDR2: SQVTM, ANQGSEA. This CDR3 spans 13 amino acids. CDR3 amino acids: CSVAGTINQPQHF. DNA of the CDR3: TGCAGCGTTGCCGGGACAATAAATCAGCCCCAGCATTTT.

This clonotype appeared a few times. This chain connects TRBV7-8 to TRBJ2-7, with D perhaps assigned TRBD1 or TRBD2 (6 bases each). The CDR3 covers 15 residues. Germline CDR1 and CDR2: SGHVS and FQNEAQ. Trimming took 1 base from V and 1 from J, leaving 11 bases between them. DNA of the CDR3: TGTGCCAGCAGCTTAGAAGGGGGGAAGTCCTACGAGCAGTACTTC. Amino acid sequence: CASSLEGGKSYEQYF.

This clonotype was seen a few times. The J gene is TRBJ1-1, the V gene TRBV7-3; tentative D call: TRBD1 (5 bases). With 4 bases removed from V and 7 bases from J, the gap between germline ends came to 13 bases. The CDR3 runs to 13 residues. The V gene's germline CDR1 is SGHTA and CDR2 FQGTGA. CDR3 in DNA: TGTGCCAGCAGCTCGCCTCTCGGGGGTGAAGCTTTCTTT. The encoded protein is CASSSPLGGEAFF.

In this sample, this clonotype turned up many times. This chain connects TRBV3-1 to TRBJ1-5; tentatively, D is TRBD1 (6 bases). The CDR3 runs 14 residues. V was pared by 3 bases and J by 2 bases, with 8 bases between. Germline lookup yields CDR1 LGHDT and CDR2 YNNKEL (reference sequence). The CDR3 DNA reads as TGTGCCAGCAGCCACAGGGGCCGCAATCAGCCCCAGCATTTT. It is translated as CASSHRGRNQPQHF. Drawing the rest from reference TRBV3-1 and TRBJ1-5, the complete variable domain is DTAVSQTPKYLVTQMGNDKSIKCEQNLGHDTMYWYKQDSKKFLKIMFSYNNKELIINETVPNRFSPKSPDKAHLNLHINSLELGDSAVYFCASSHRGRNQPQHFGDGTRLSIL.

This clonotype has ten or more counts. The gene calls are TRBV5-6 and TRBJ1-5; D possibly corresponds to TRBD1 (5 bases). Trimming cost V 0 bases and J 7 bases, with 8 bases left between them. Germline V gene data show CDR1 as SGHDT and CDR2 as YYEEEE. CDR3 length: 13 amino acids. The CDR3 reads CASSLGDRQPQHF. The CDR3 nucleotides are TGTGCCAGCAGCTTGGGGGACCGACAGCCCCAGCATTTT.

The V gene is TRBV5-1, the J gene TRBJ2-7, with TRBD2 matching over 10 bases. V shed 1 base and J 0 bases; nucleotides not matched to a gene: 7. This CDR3 is built from 17 residues. CDR1 and CDR2 (germline): SGHRS, YFSETQ. The CDR3: CASSLLQREGGSYEQYF. The CDR3 region has the DNA TGCGCCAGCAGCTTGTTGCAGCGGGAGGGCGGCTCCTACGAGCAGTACTTC.

The sample holds a few counts of this clonotype. CDR3 region: CASSSGQDSAEAFF. Written as DNA, the CDR3 is TGTGCCAGCAGCTCAGGACAGGATTCGGCTGAAGCTTTCTTT. V gene TRBV7-3 combines with J gene TRBJ1-1, with 7 bases aligning to TRBD1. CDR1 SGHTA and CDR2 FQGTGA come from the germline V gene. After removal of 4 bases from V and 6 bases from J, the junction contained 8 bases not matched to a gene. The CDR3 loop spans 14 amino acids.

This chain links TRBV12-3 or TRBV12-4 with TRBJ2-3; no clear D. This CDR3 has 16 residues. The V and J ends lost 2 bases and 4 bases respectively, with 16 bases between them. CDR3 sequence: CASSLLSYNKADTQYF. As DNA, the CDR3 is TGTGCCAGCAGTTTATTGTCTTACAACAAGGCAGATACGCAGTATTTT.

Only a few counts were recorded for this clonotype. The V call is TRBV27, the J call TRBJ2-3; 10 bases match TRBD1. Germline V CDR1 and CDR2: MNHEY, SMNVEV (reference sequence). The CDR3 consists of 15 residues. Trimming took 4 bases from V and 5 from J; bases not matched to a gene: 6. The CDR3 DNA reads as TGTGCCAGCAGTTCCCCCGGGACAGGGGTAGATACGCAGTATTTT. This sequence encodes CASSSPGTGVDTQYF.

This clonotype has more than one count but fewer than ten. This may stem from a read error, because a much larger clone lies one nucleotide away. The J gene is TRBJ2-7, the V gene TRBV7-9, with 8 positions matching TRBD1. Germline V gives CDR1 SEHNR, CDR2 FQNEAQ (reference sequence). This CDR3 is 14 amino acids long. The J segment lost 5 bases and the V segment lost 5 bases, leaving 8 bases of the junction unmatched. CDR3 DNA: TGTGCCAGCAGCGCGACAGGGGAAAACCACGAGCAGTACTTC. Residues: CASSATGENHEQYF.